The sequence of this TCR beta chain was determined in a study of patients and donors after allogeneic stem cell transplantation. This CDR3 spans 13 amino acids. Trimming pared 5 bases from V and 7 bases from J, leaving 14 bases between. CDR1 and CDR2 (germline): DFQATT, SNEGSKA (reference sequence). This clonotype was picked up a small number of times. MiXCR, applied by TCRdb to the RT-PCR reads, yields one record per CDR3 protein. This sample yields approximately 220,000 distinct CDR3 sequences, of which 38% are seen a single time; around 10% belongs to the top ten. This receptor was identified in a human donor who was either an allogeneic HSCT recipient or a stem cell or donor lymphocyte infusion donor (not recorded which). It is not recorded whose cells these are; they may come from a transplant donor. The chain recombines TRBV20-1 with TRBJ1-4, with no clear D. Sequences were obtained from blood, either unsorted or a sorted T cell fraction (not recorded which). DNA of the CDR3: TGCAGTGCTCTCAAATTTTATGGTGAAAAACTGTTTTTT. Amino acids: CSALKFYGEKLFF.